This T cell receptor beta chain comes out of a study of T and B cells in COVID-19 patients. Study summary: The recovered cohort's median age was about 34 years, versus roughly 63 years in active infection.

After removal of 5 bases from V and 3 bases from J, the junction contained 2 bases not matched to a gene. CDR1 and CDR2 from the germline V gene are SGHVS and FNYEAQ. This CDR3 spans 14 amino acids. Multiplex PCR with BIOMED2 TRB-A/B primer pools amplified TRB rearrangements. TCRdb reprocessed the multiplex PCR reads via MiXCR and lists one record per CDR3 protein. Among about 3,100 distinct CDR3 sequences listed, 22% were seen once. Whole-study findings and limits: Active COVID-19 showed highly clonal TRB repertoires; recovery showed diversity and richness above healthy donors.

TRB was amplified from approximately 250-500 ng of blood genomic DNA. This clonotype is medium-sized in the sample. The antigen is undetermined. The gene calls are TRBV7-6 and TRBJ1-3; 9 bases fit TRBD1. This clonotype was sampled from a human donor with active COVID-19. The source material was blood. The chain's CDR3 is CASSRDRVGNTIYF. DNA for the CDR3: TGTGCCAGCAGCCGGGACAGGGTTGGAAACACCATATATTTT.